Shown below are 8 T cell receptor beta chains from a single sample sequenced in a study of glioma-infiltrating T cells. Amplification of TCR alpha and beta CDR3 regions from RNA used iRepertoire nested multiplex PCR. TCRdb redid the calling of the multiplex PCR reads with MiXCR, one entry per CDR3 protein. This table has roughly 350,000 distinct CDR3 sequences, around 45% appearing once. Sequencing was carried out using glioma tissue, nonneoplastic brain tissue, or PBMCs (not recorded which). These receptors were taken from a human donor with low-grade glioma or glioblastoma, undergoing nonglioma brain surgery, or in good health (not recorded which).

This clonotype was seen more than once but under ten times. The chain joins TRBV7-8 to TRBJ2-1, with no clear D. The length of the CDR3 is 14 residues. Trimming cost V 3 bases and J 4 bases, with 10 bases left between them. Germline assignment: CDR1 SGHVS and CDR2 FQNEAQ. As DNA, the CDR3 is TGTGCCAGCAGCTTGCTAGATCGGTACAATGAGCAGTTCTTC. This gives the protein CASSLLDRYNEQFF.

The rearrangement uses TRBV7-3 and TRBJ2-1; D not resolved. The V and J ends lost 5 bases and 8 bases respectively, with 13 bases between them. The CDR3 has 13 residues. Germline loops: CDR1 SGHTA, CDR2 FQGTGA. The CDR3 nucleotides are TGTGCCAGCAGCCATGAGTGGGGTGATGAGCAGTTCTTC. This translates into CASSHEWGDEQFF.

Concerning this clonotype: Given a much more abundant clone one base away, this may be a read error. The rearrangement uses TRBV2 and TRBJ2-7; no definite D call. Germline V gene data show CDR1 as SNHLY and CDR2 as FYNNEI. This CDR3 has 12 residues. Trimming took off 5 bases at V and 2 bases at J, with 7 bases between the two ends. The CDR3 bases are TGTGCCAGCAGTACGGTTGCCTACGAGCAGTACTTC. It translates to CASSTVAYEQYF. The full variable domain, with the rest looked up from reference TRBV2 and TRBJ2-7, is EPEVTQTPSHQVTQMGQEVILRCVPISNHLYFYWYRQILGQKVEFLVSFYNNEISEKSEIFDDQFSVERPDGSNFTLKIRSTKLEDSAMYFCASSTVAYEQYFGPGTRLTVT.

V and J are TRBV4-1 and TRBJ2-4, with 9 bases matching TRBD1. Germline assignment: CDR1 MGHRA and CDR2 YSYEKL. The CDR3 runs 17 residues. The V and J ends lost 4 bases and 3 bases, in that order; junction bases with no gene match: 10. As DNA, the CDR3 is TGCGCCAGCAGCCTAACTGGGACAGGGATGGGCAAAAACATTCAGTACTTC. Protein product: CASSLTGTGMGKNIQYF.

CDR3 bases: TGTGCCAGTCCTATGGGGACAGGGACCATATCGGGCCCAGATACGCAGTATTTT. Residues: CASPMGTGTISGPDTQYF. The genes are TRBV19 and TRBJ2-3, with 9 bases lining up with TRBD1. The CDR3 length is 18 residues. V shed 8 bases and J 4 bases; nucleotides not matched to a gene: 19. The germline V gene encodes CDR1 LNHDA and CDR2 SQIVND (reference sequence).

With regard to this clonotype: This may be a read error, as it is one base from a much larger clone. Here the CDR3 omits its conserved ending phenylalanine or tryptophan, so a read error is the likely source. J is TRBJ2-5 and V is TRBV27; D is undetermined. Germline V gene lookup returns CDR1 MNHEY and CDR2 SMNVEV (reference sequence). With 5 bases removed from V and 1 base from J, the gap between germline ends came to 2 bases. CDR3 length: 11 residues. CDR3 sequence reads: CASSIQETQYL. CDR3 sequence (DNA): TGTGCCAGCAGTATCCAAGAGACCCAGTACTTG.

Remarks on this clonotype: This is likely a read error, given that the CDR3 carries no conserved phenylalanine or tryptophan at its end. The chain joins TRBV20-1 to TRBJ2-5; D gene unclear. Germline-derived CDR1 and CDR2 are DFQATT and SNEGSKA (reference sequence). The V and J ends lost 5 bases and 6 bases respectively, with 16 bases between them. CDR3 length equals 13 residues. The CDR3 here is CSALSKGVQTQYL. In DNA form, the CDR3 reads TGCAGTGCTCTCTCTAAGGGCGTGCAGACCCAGTACCTC.

Notes on this clonotype: One end of the junction varies from germline; a read error may be responsible. J is TRBJ2-6 and V is TRBV7-9; possible D gene TRBD1, 6 bases. The CDR3 runs to 16 residues. CDR1 and CDR2 from the germline V gene are SEHNR and FQNEAQ (reference sequence). The chain's CDR3 is CASSPPRTAGADVLTF. CDR3 in DNA: TGTGCCAGCAGCCCCCCTAGGACAGCTGGGGCCGACGTCCTGACTTTC.